This T cell receptor beta chain was identified in a study of control samples from healthy donors and cancer patients. Per germline, CDR1 SGHDT and CDR2 YYEEEE. V shed 3 bases and J shed 4 bases, with 13 bases lying between them. The CDR3 sequence is 14 residues long. Data came from immunoSEQ multiplex PCR; TCRdb stores just in-frame clones and leaves some out. The repertoire includes over 150,000 clones, around 89% of them detected once, and roughly 1.5% sits in the top ten. This sequence joins TRBV5-6 and TRBJ1-2; the D gene is possibly TRBD1 (6 bases). The origin of this receptor is a woman in her 50s in good health. What was sequenced was blood. CDR3 sequence reads: CASSSGRGAYGYTF. DNA for the CDR3: TGTGCCAGCAGCTCTGGAAGGGGGGCCTATGGCTACACCTTC.